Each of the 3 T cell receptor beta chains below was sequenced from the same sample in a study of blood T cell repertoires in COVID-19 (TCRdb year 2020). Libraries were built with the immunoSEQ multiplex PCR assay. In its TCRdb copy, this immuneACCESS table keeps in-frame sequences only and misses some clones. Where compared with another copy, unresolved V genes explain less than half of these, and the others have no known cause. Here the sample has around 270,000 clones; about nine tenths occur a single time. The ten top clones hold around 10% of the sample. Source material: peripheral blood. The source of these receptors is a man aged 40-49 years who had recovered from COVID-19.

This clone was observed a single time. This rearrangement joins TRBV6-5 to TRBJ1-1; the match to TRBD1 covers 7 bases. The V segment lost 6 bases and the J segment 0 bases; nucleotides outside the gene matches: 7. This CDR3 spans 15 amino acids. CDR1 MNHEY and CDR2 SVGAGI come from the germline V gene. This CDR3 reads CASSLRTGLNTEAFF. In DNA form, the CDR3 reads TGTGCCAGCAGCCTCAGGACAGGTCTGAACACTGAAGCTTTCTTT.

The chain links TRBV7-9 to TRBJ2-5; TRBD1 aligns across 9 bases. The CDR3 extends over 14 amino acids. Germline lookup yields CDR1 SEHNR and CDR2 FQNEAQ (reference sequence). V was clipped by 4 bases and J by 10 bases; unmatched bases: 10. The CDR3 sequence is CASSSTGQGGGQYF. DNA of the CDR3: TGTGCCAGCAGCTCAACGGGACAGGGCGGCGGCCAGTACTTC. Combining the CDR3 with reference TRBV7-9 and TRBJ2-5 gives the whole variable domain DTGVSQNPRHKITKRGQNVTFRCDPISEHNRLYWYRQTLGQGPEFLTYFQNEAQLEKSRLLSDRFSAERPKGSFSTLEIQRTEQGDSAMYLCASSSTGQGGGQYFGPGTRLLVL.

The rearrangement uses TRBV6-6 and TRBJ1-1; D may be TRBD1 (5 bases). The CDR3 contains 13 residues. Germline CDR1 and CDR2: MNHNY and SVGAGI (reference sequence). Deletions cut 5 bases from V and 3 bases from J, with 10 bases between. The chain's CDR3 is CASSPDSHTEAFF. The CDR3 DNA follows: TGTGCCAGCAGTCCCGACAGTCACACTGAAGCTTTCTTT.